These T cell receptor beta chains were read from a single sample in a study of blood T cell repertoires in COVID-19. The table came from immunoSEQ multiplex PCR; TCRdb's copy has only in-frame clones and leaves some out. Here the sample spans 120,000 or so clones, almost 85% being singletons. The specimen was peripheral blood. The receptors here all came from a woman in her 30s who had recovered from COVID-19. Each CDR3 is given with its conserved first and last residue.

J | length | V | CDR3
TRBJ2-3 | 15 | TRBV6-5 | CASKGGAWKTDTQYF
TRBJ1-4 | 15 | TRBV5-1 | CASSLDGGNNEKLFF
TRBJ2-1 | 15 | TRBV5-6 | CASSLGDRVVQGQFF
TRBJ2-7 | 14 | TRBV6-1 | CASSDSGLGWEQYF
TRBJ2-7 | 12 | TRBV12-3/TRBV12-4 | CASRSGTWFTHF
TRBJ1-1 | 14 | TRBV13 | CASSSQGMNTEAFF
TRBJ2-1 | 15 | TRBV18 | CASSPWERSYNEQFF
TRBJ1-6 | 15 | TRBV5-1 | CASSLGDSLSWGLHF
TRBJ2-1 | 17 | TRBV4-1 | CASSQDLFAGGGNEQFF
TRBJ2-1 | 15 | TRBV30 | CAWNRGSGPIDEQFF
TRBJ2-3 | 17 | TRBV19 | CASRDIGAGGSTDTQYF
TRBJ1-2 | 15 | TRBV10-2 | CASSETPTGGTGYTF
TRBJ2-3 | 15 | TRBV6-5 | CASREDSTFTDTQYF
TRBJ2-1 | 13 | TRBV6-1 | CASSEFSLNEQFF
TRBJ2-1 | 16 | TRBV27 | CASSLQGLADYNEQFF
TRBJ2-3 | 14 | TRBV30 | CAWTTGQHTDTQYF